The 23 T cell receptor beta chains in this list originate from one sample, sequenced in a study of patients and donors after allogeneic stem cell transplantation. One entry per CDR3 protein results from TCRdb running MiXCR on the RT-PCR reads. Of about 160,000 distinct CDR3 sequences in the sample, about 24% are singletons; the top ten hold 20% to 30%. The specimen was blood, either unsorted or a sorted T cell fraction (not recorded which). These receptors were taken from a human donor who was either an allogeneic HSCT recipient or a stem cell or donor lymphocyte infusion donor (not recorded which). It is not recorded whose cells these are; they may come from a transplant donor.

This chain joins TRBV5-1 and TRBJ2-2, with no clear D. This CDR3 has 13 amino acids. The germline CDR1 and CDR2 sequences are SGHRS and YFSETQ. V was shortened by 3 bases and J by 7 bases, with 10 bases between the two germline ends. In DNA form, the CDR3 reads TGCGCCAGCAGCTCAACAGTGGGCGGGGAGCTGTTTTTT. It encodes CASSSTVGGELFF.

The J gene is TRBJ1-2, the V gene TRBV29-1; 7 bases map to TRBD1. Germline lookup yields CDR1 SQVTM and CDR2 ANQGSEA. The J segment lost 8 bases and the V segment lost 4 bases, leaving 4 bases of the junction unmatched. There are 11 residues in the CDR3. This chain's CDR3 is CSVGQGGGYTF. DNA for the CDR3: TGCAGCGTTGGACAGGGTGGGGGCTACACCTTC. The full variable domain, completed using reference TRBV29-1 and TRBJ1-2, is SAVISQKPSRDICQRGTSLTIQCQVDSQVTMMFWYRQQPGQSLTLIATANQGSEATYESGFVIDKFPISRPNLTFSTLTVSNMSPEDSSIYLCSVGQGGGYTFGSGTRLTVV.

Only a few counts were recorded for this clonotype. The genes are TRBV6-5 and TRBJ1-2; tentative D call: TRBD1 (5 bases). V was shortened by 2 bases and J by 3 bases, with 16 bases between the two germline ends. This CDR3 is 16 amino acids long. CDR1 is MNHEY and CDR2 is SVGAGI in the germline V gene. CDR3 in amino acids: CASSYGSRTTHYGYTF. The CDR3 nucleotides read TGTGCCAGCAGTTACGGTTCCAGGACAACGCACTATGGCTACACCTTC.

This clonotype was seen at least ten times. This chain uses TRBV5-1 with TRBJ1-4; D gene uncertain. V was shortened by 4 bases and J by 8 bases, with 21 bases between the two germline ends. This CDR3 comprises 16 residues. Germline-derived CDR1 and CDR2 are SGHRS and YFSETQ. CDR3 amino acids: CASSRCDVGLCEKLFF. The CDR3 bases are TGCGCCAGCAGCCGATGTGATGTTGGGCTTTGCGAAAAACTGTTTTTT.

This clonotype was picked up a small number of times. V and J are TRBV20-1 and TRBJ1-4; no clear D. Germline CDR1 reads DFQATT; CDR2 reads SNEGSKA (reference sequence). The CDR3 consists of 17 residues. Trimming stripped 6 bases from V and 1 base from J, with 21 bases between. In DNA form, the CDR3 reads TGCAGTGCCCCCCGTTTGGGTCAAGAGGGAACTAATGAAAAACTGTTTTTT. Amino acids: CSAPRLGQEGTNEKLFF.

This clonotype has a handful of counts. The chain uses TRBV27 and TRBJ2-7, with a weak D call TRBD1 (5 bases). Looked up from germline, CDR1 is MNHEY and CDR2 is SMNVEV (reference sequence). CDR3 length: 14 residues. Trimming pared 4 bases from V and 2 bases from J, leaving 12 bases between. The CDR3 nucleotides are TGTGCCAGCAGTTGGGGCAGGGCTACCTACGAGCAGTACTTC. It encodes CASSWGRATYEQYF.

This clonotype was observed a handful of times. The CDR3 loop is CASSSRTDTEAFF. The DNA of the CDR3 is TGTGCCAGCAGCTCCCGGACCGACACTGAAGCTTTCTTT. V gene TRBV7-2 combines with J gene TRBJ1-1; no definite D call. V lost 4 bases and J lost 3, with 9 bases in between. The CDR3 is 13 amino acids. Germline values: CDR1 SGHTA, CDR2 FQGNSA.

This clonotype was seen a handful of times. This chain joins TRBV15 and TRBJ1-3, with TRBD1 as a possible D gene (5 bases). The CDR3 runs 14 residues. Germline CDR1 reads LNHNV; CDR2 reads YYDKDF (reference sequence). The V end was cut by 0 bases, the J end by 9 bases, with 12 bases between. As DNA, the CDR3 is TGTGCCACCAGCAGAGACCTTCATCAGGGCACCATATATTTT. This gives the protein CATSRDLHQGTIYF.

This rearrangement joins TRBV6-5 to TRBJ1-1; no definite D call. The V end lost 4 bases, the J end lost 2 bases, and 14 bases lay between the germline ends. The CDR3 is made up of 15 amino acids. CDR1 MNHEY and CDR2 SVGAGI come from the germline V gene. The CDR3 DNA reads as TGTGCCAGCAGTTTCCAAGCCGGGTTAAACACTGAAGCTTTCTTT. Translated: CASSFQAGLNTEAFF.

Regarding this clonotype: Relative to the germline gene, one junction end is altered; a read error may explain this. CDR3: CAGSSTGTSQETQYF. CDR3 sequence (DNA): TGTGCCGGCAGCTCGACAGGGACGAGCCAAGAGACCCAGTACTTC. V usage is TRBV11-1 and J usage is TRBJ2-5; the match to TRBD1 covers 7 bases. The CDR3 has 15 residues. CDR1 is SGHAT, CDR2 FQDESV, per germline (reference sequence).

This clonotype has more than one count but fewer than ten. The chain links TRBV29-1 to TRBJ1-2; possible D gene TRBD1, 6 bases. V was pared by 6 bases and J by 2 bases, with 10 bases between. The CDR3 consists of 12 residues. From germline, CDR1 is SQVTM and CDR2 ANQGSEA. This CDR3 reads CSVADRNYGYTF. The DNA of the CDR3 is TGCAGCGTCGCCGACAGGAACTATGGCTACACCTTC.

This chain links TRBV5-1 with TRBJ2-7, with D uncertain. The DNA end is a closer match to TRBJ2-1, so the J assignment may be wrong. CDR1 and CDR2 from the germline V gene are SGHRS and YFSETQ. The CDR3 extends over 12 amino acids. CDR3 region: CASSVLPYEQFF. The CDR3 DNA follows: TGCGCCAGCAGCGTGCTCCCCTACGAGCAGTTCTTC.

This clonotype was counted ten times or more. The rearrangement joins TRBV7-9 to TRBJ1-6, with D possibly being TRBD1 (5 bases). Trimming pared 2 bases from V and 10 bases from J, leaving 15 bases between. This CDR3 spans 15 amino acids. The germline V gene encodes CDR1 SEHNR and CDR2 FQNEAQ (reference sequence). CDR3 loop: CASSLWGRDSSPLHF. The CDR3 DNA reads as TGTGCCAGCAGCTTATGGGGCAGGGACTCCTCACCCCTCCACTTT.

This clonotype has more than one count but fewer than ten. The chain joins TRBV12-3 or TRBV12-4 to TRBJ2-7, with 12 bases that match TRBD2. V was clipped by 5 bases and J by 2 bases; unmatched bases: 1. CDR3 length: 14 amino acids. The CDR3 coding sequence is TGTGCCAGCAGTACTAGCGGGGGGACCTACGAGCAGTACTTC. Translating gives CASSTSGGTYEQYF.

This clonotype was seen more than once but under ten times. This chain links TRBV6-5 with TRBJ1-2, with 7 bases that match TRBD1. CDR1 is MNHEY and CDR2 is SVGAGI in the germline V gene. The ends lost 2 bases at V and 0 bases at J; junction bases unmatched: 3. The CDR3 runs to 15 residues. In DNA form, the CDR3 reads TGTGCCAGCAGTTACACGGGGACAGCTAACTATGGCTACACCTTC. Amino acid sequence: CASSYTGTANYGYTF.

This clonotype showed up just a few times. The chain has TRBV18 and TRBJ1-1; a possible D gene is TRBD1 (6 bases). V shed 4 bases and J shed 1 base, with 16 bases lying between them. Looked up from germline, CDR1 is KGHSH and CDR2 is LQKENI. This CDR3 comprises 16 residues. For the CDR3, the DNA is TGTGCCAGCTCACAAGATATACAGGGCTCGAACACTGAAGCTTTCTTT. Translation: CASSQDIQGSNTEAFF.

J is TRBJ2-3 and V is TRBV5-1; D possibly corresponds to TRBD2 (6 bases). The V and J ends lost 2 bases and 3 bases respectively, with 19 bases between them. Germline V lookup: CDR1 SGHRS, CDR2 YFSETQ. CDR3 length: 17 amino acids. The CDR3 DNA follows: TGCGCCAGCAGCTTAAACGGGAGAAGGGTTGGGACAGATACGCAGTATTTT. Residues: CASSLNGRRVGTDTQYF.

This clonotype was seen a handful of times. V usage is TRBV12-3 or TRBV12-4 and J usage is TRBJ1-4; a weak D match, TRBD1 (5 bases). CDR3 size: 14 residues. Trimming removed 1 base from V and 7 bases from J, with 10 bases in between. CDR3 in DNA: TGTGCCAGCAGTTTAGTGTCCGGGGGTGAAAAACTGTTTTTT. It codes for CASSLVSGGEKLFF.

The CDR3 sequence: CASSPGIGGMEQPQHF. DNA of the CDR3: TGCGCCAGCAGCCCCGGAATCGGGGGCATGGAGCAGCCCCAGCATTTT. The V and J genes are TRBV5-1 and TRBJ1-5; a weak D match, TRBD1 (6 bases). The CDR3 is 16 residues long. Germline V gene sequence: CDR1 SGHRS, CDR2 YFSETQ. Trimming removed 4 bases from V and 7 bases from J, with 21 bases in between.

The V call is TRBV12-3 or TRBV12-4, the J call TRBJ1-2; the D is unclear. V dropped 3 bases and J dropped 6 bases, with 11 bases sitting between them. CDR3 size: 13 residues. The CDR3 loop reads CASSLARFDGYTF. The CDR3 DNA is TGTGCCAGCAGTTTGGCCAGGTTCGATGGCTACACCTTC.

This clonotype has more than one count but fewer than ten. The gene calls are TRBV5-1 and TRBJ2-7, with D possibly TRBD2 on 5 matching bases. Deletions cut 2 bases from V and 2 bases from J, with 14 bases between. From germline, CDR1 is SGHRS and CDR2 YFSETQ. The CDR3 totals 15 residues. The CDR3 spells CASSFRYARAYEQYF. CDR3 coding DNA: TGCGCCAGCAGCTTTAGGTACGCGAGGGCCTACGAGCAGTACTTC.

The chain couples TRBV19 to TRBJ1-1; D may be TRBD1 (5 bases). Trimming left V 3 bases short and J 1 base short, with 15 bases between. CDR3 size: 16 residues. Germline CDR1 LNHDA, CDR2 SQIVND (reference sequence). CDR3 in amino acids: CASSIPAGLWNTEAFF. The CDR3 nucleotides are TGTGCCAGTAGTATTCCAGCGGGACTCTGGAACACTGAAGCTTTCTTT. Supplemented by reference TRBV19 and TRBJ1-1, the full variable domain reads DGGITQSPKYLFRKEGQNVTLSCEQNLNHDAMYWYRQDPGQGLRLIYYSQIVNDFQKGDIAEGYSVSREKKESFPLTVTSAQKNPTAFYLCASSIPAGLWNTEAFFGQGTRLTVV.

This rearrangement joins TRBV4-2 to TRBJ1-1; D ambiguous. The CDR3 has 13 amino acids. The V end was cut by 0 bases, the J end by 3 bases, with 5 bases between. Per the germline V gene, CDR1 is LGHNA and CDR2 is YNFKEQ. CDR3 coding DNA: TGTGCCAGCAGCCAAGATCGGTACACTGAAGCTTTCTTT. Translated, it gives CASSQDRYTEAFF.